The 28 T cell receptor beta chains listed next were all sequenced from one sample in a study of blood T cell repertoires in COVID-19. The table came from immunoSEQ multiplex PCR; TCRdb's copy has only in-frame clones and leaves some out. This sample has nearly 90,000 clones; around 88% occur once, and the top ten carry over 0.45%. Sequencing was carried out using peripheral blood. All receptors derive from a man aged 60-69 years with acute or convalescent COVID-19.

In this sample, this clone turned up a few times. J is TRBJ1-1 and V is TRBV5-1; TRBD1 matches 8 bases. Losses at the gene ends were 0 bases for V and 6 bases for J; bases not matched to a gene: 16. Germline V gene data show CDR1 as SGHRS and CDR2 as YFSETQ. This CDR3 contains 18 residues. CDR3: CASSLGWRSSGGFSEAFF. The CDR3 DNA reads TGCGCCAGCAGCTTGGGATGGAGGTCGTCAGGGGGCTTTTCTGAAGCTTTCTTT.

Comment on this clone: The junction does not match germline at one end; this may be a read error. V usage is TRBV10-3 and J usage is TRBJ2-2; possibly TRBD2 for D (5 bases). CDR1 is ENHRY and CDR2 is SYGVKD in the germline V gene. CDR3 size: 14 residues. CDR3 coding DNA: TGTGCCATCAGTGACTGGGCTAACACCGGGGAGTTGTTTTTT. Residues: CAISDWANTGELFF.

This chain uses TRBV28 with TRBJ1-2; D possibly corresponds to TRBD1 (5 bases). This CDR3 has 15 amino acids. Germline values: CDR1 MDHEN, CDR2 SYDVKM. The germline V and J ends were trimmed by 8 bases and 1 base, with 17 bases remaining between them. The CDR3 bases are TGTGCCAGCTCCTCCCCTCGGGGGTTTAACTATGGCTACACCTTC. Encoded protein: CASSSPRGFNYGYTF.

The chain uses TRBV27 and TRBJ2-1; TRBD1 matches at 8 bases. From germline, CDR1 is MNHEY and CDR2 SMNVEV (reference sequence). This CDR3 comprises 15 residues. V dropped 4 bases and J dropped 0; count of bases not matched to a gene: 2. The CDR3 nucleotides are TGTGCCAGCAGTTGGGACAGGAGCTCCTACAATGAGCAGTTCTTC. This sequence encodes CASSWDRSSYNEQFF.

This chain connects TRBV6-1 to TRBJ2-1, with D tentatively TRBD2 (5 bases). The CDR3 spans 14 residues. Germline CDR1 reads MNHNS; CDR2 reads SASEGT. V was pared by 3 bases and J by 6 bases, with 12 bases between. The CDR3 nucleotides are TGTGCCAGCAGTGACCGATCGGGGTTCAATGAGCAGTTCTTC. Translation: CASSDRSGFNEQFF.

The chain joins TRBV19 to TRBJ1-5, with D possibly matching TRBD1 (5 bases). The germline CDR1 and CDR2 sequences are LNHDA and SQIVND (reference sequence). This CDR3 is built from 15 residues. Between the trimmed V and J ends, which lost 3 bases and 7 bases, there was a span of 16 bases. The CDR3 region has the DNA TGTGCCAGTAGTATGGCCCAGGGTCAGGGACAGCCCCAGCATTTT. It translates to CASSMAQGQGQPQHF.

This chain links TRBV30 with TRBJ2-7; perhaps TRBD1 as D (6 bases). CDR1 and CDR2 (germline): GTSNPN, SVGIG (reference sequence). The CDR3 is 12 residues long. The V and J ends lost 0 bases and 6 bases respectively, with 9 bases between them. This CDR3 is CAWSVSGVEQYF. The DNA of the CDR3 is TGTGCCTGGAGTGTATCAGGGGTCGAGCAGTACTTC.

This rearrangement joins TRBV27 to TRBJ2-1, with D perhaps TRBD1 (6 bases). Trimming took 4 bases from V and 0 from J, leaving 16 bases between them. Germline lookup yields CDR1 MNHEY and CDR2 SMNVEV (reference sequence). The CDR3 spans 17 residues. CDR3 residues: CASSSRMGASSYNEQFF. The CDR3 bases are TGTGCCAGCAGTTCACGCATGGGGGCGAGCTCCTACAATGAGCAGTTCTTC.

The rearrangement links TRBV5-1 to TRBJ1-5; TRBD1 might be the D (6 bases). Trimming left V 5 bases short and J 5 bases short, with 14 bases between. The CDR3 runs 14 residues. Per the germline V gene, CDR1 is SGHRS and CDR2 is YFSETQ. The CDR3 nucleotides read TGCGCCAGCAGTACGGGGGGCGCAGATCAGCCCCAGCATTTT. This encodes CASSTGGADQPQHF.

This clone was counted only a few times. CDR3 bases: TGTGCCAGCACCCGTGGCGGGAGTGAGCTTTACGAGCAGTACTTC. Translated, it gives CASTRGGSELYEQYF. The gene calls are TRBV11-2 and TRBJ2-7; 7 positions match TRBD2. Looked up from germline, CDR1 is SGHAT and CDR2 is FQNNGV. This CDR3 comprises 15 residues. J gave up 4 bases and V 7 bases, and 13 bases lay outside the gene matches.

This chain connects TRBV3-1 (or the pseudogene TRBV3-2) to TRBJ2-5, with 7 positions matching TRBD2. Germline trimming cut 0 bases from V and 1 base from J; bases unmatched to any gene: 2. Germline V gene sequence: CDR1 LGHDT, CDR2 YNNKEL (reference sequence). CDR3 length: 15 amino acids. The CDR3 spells CASSQDGLVQETQYF. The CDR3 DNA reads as TGTGCCAGCAGCCAAGATGGACTAGTCCAAGAGACCCAGTACTTC.

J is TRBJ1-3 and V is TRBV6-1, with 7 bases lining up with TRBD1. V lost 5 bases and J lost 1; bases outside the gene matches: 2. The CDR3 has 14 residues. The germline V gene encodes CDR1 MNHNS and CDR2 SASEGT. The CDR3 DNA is TGTGCCAGCAGTACAGGGGAATCTGGAAACACCATATATTTT. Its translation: CASSTGESGNTIYF.

The CDR3 DNA is TGTGCCAGTATGAAGAGACAGGGCTCTGAAGCTTTCTTT. Amino acid sequence: CASMKRQGSEAFF. The chain combines TRBV25-1 with TRBJ1-1, with 7 bases matching TRBD1. From germline, CDR1 is MGHDK and CDR2 SYGVNS. This CDR3 is built from 13 residues. J was trimmed by 6 bases and V by 9 bases; bases with no gene match: 10.

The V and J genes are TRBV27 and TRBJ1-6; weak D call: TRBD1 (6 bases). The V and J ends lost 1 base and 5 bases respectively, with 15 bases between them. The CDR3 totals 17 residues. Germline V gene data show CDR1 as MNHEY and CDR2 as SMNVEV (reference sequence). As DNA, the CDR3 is TGTGCCAGCAGTTTATACCCCCCGAGGACAGATAATTCACCCCTCCACTTT. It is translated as CASSLYPPRTDNSPLHF.

CDR3 sequence reads: CSVLSGTGYQETQYF. CDR3 DNA sequence: TGCAGCGTTTTGAGCGGGACAGGATACCAAGAGACCCAGTACTTC. The gene calls are TRBV29-1 and TRBJ2-5, with a tentative D call TRBD1 (8 bases). The CDR3 has 15 residues. Germline CDR1 is SQVTM and CDR2 is ANQGSEA. V was cut by 5 bases and J by 0 bases, with 16 bases left in between. The full variable domain, rest sourced from reference TRBV29-1 and TRBJ2-5, is SAVISQKPSRDICQRGTSLTIQCQVDSQVTMMFWYRQQPGQSLTLIATANQGSEATYESGFVIDKFPISRPNLTFSTLTVSNMSPEDSSIYLCSVLSGTGYQETQYFGPGTRLLVL.

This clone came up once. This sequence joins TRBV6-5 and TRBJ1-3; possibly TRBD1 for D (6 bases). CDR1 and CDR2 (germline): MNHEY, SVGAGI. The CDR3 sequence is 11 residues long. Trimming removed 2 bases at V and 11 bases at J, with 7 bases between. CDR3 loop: CASSYQGSIYF. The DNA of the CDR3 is TGTGCCAGCAGTTACCAGGGGTCCATATATTTT.

CDR3 loop: CASPGGSPYGYTF. In DNA, the CDR3 is TGTGCCAGTCCCGGGGGGAGTCCCTATGGCTACACCTTC. This rearrangement joins TRBV21-1 to TRBJ1-2. TRBV21-1 is deemed a pseudogene. This CDR3 is 13 amino acids long.

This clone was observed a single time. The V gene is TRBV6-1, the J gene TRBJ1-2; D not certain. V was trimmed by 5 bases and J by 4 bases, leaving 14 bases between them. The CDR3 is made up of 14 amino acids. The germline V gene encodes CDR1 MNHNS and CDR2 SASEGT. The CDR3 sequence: CASSHQTSGYGYTF. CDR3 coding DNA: TGTGCCAGCAGTCATCAGACATCTGGCTATGGCTACACCTTC.

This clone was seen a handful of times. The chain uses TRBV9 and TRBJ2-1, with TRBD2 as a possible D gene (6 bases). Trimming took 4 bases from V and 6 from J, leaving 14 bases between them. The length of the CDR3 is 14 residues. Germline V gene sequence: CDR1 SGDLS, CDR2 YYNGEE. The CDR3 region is CASSPRLVGNEQFF. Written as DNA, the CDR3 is TGTGCCAGCAGCCCCCGACTAGTGGGCAATGAGCAGTTCTTC.

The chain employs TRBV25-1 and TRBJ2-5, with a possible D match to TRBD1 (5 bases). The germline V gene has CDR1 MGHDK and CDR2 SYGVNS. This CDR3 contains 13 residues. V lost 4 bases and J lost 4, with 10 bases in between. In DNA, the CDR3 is TGTGCCAGCAGTGCCACAGGCCGAGAGACCCAGTACTTC. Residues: CASSATGRETQYF. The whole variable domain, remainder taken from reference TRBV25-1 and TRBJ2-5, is EADIYQTPRYLVIGTGKKITLECSQTMGHDKMYWYQQDPGMELHLIHYSYGVNSTEKGDLSSESTVSRIRTEHFPLTLESARPSHTSQYLCASSATGRETQYFGPGTRLLVL.

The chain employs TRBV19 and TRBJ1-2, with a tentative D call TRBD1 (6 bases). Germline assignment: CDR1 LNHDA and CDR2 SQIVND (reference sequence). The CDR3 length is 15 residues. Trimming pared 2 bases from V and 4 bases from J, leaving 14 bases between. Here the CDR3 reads CASSISGGEGYGYTF. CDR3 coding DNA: TGTGCCAGTAGTATATCTGGGGGCGAGGGCTATGGCTACACCTTC.

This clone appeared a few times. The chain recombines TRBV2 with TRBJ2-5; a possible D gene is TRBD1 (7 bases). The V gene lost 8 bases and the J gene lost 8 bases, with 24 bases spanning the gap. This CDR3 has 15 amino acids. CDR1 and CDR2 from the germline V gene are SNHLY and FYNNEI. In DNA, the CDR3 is TGTGCCAGCGGCGAGACAGGGAGGTCCAAGGAAACCCAGTACTTC. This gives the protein CASGETGRSKETQYF.

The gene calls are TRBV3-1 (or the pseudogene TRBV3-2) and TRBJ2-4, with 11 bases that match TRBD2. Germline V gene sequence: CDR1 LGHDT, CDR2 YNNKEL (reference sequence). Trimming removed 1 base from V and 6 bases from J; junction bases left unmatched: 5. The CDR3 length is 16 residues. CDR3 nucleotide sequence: TGTGCCAGCAGCCAAGGACTAGCGGGACCGATAAACATTCAGTACTTC. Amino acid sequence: CASSQGLAGPINIQYF.

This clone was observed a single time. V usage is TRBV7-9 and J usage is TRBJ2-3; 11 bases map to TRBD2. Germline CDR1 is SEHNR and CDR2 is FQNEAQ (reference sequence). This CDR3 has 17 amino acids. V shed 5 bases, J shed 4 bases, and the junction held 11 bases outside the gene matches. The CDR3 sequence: CASSPDIAGGPSDTQYF. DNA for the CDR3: TGTGCCAGCAGCCCAGATATAGCGGGAGGGCCTTCAGATACGCAGTATTTT.

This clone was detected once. The DNA for the CDR3 is TGTGCCAGTAGTAGACGGACAGGGGCCGGCGGGGAGCTGTTTTTT. Translated: CASSRRTGAGGELFF. This chain links TRBV19 with TRBJ2-2; TRBD1 matches 9 bases. This CDR3 region has 15 residues. Germline V CDR1 and CDR2: LNHDA, SQIVND (reference sequence). Trimming took 4 bases from V and 7 from J; bases not matched to a gene: 7.

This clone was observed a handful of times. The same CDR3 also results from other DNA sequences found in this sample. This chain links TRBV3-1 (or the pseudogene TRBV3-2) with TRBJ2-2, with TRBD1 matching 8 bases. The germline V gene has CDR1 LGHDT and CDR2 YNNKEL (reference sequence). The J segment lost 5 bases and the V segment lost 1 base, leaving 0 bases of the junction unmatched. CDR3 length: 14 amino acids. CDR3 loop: CASSQGQGTGELFF. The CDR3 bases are TGTGCCAGCAGCCAAGGACAGGGGACCGGGGAGCTGTTTTTT.

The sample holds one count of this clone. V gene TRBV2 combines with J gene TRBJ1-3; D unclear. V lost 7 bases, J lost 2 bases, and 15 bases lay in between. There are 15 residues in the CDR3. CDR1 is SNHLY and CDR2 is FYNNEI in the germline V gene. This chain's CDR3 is CASKVQLTTGNTIYF. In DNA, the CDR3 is TGTGCCAGCAAGGTGCAGCTTACTACTGGAAACACCATATATTTT.

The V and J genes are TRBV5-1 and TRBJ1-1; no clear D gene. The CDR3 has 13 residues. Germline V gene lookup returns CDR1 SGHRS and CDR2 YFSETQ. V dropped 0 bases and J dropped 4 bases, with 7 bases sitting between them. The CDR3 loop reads CASSLVGSTEAFF. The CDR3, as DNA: TGCGCCAGCAGCTTGGTGGGGAGCACTGAAGCTTTCTTT.